The subject of this entry is one T cell receptor beta chain. It lacks a known antigen. No quality values exist for individual bases; no much larger clone is one base distant. Including the terminal cysteine and phenylalanine, the CDR3 comprises 16 residues. Kept here is only the CDR3 DNA, which spans 48 bases and is read in frame from base 1. Based on the germline V gene, the CDR1 and CDR2 sequences are KGHSH and LQKENI. V loses 5 bases at its end and J loses 1 base; junction bases beyond the gene matches: 6. The data stem from a study of technical replicates of blood from a few donors (dated by TCRdb to the late 2010s). Receptors were amplified or captured by the immunoSEQ multiplex PCR assay. This is the immuneACCESS table as TCRdb keeps it, with only in-frame sequences that have V and J called. A part of the clones is gone; compared with another copy, unresolved V genes explain less than half, and the rest is unexplained. This sample lists fewer than 60,000 clones; about 95% were detected once. The top ten constitute about 3.2% of the sample.

The sequence came from a human donor in good health. Some clones in this sample may be carry-over from other donors' samples. Input material: PBMCs. Here the chain combines TRBV18 and TRBJ1-1; 11 bases in the junction line up with TRBD1. The nucleotides are TGTGCCAGCTCAAAAGGACAGGGGGCACCGAACACTGAAGCTTTCTTT. Its translation is CASSKGQGAPNTEAFF. Supplemented by the reference TRBV18 and TRBJ1-1 proteins around the CDR3, the complete variable domain is NAGVMQNPRHLVRRRGQEARLRCSPMKGHSHVYWYRQLPEEGLKFMVYLQKENIIDESGMPKERFSAEFPKEGPSILRIQQVVRGDSAAYFCASSKGQGAPNTEAFFGQGTRLTVV.